These 10 T cell receptor beta chains originate from one sample sequenced in a study of T cells in Graves' hyperthyroidism and ophthalmopathy. TCR beta CDR3 region amplification was performed from RNA transcripts. When the TCR CDR3 underwent first-round RT-PCR, the HTBI primer set was used. From the multiplex PCR reads, TCRdb called clonotypes with MiXCR, one entry per CDR3 protein. The top ten hold around a quarter of the sample, which has 370,000 or so distinct CDR3 sequences, approximately 15% seen once. Sequenced sample: blood. The source of these receptors is a woman aged 18-35 years with Graves' hyperthyroidism that later progressed to Graves' ophthalmopathy.

This clonotype was found many times. V usage is TRBV25-1 and J usage is TRBJ2-1; D remains unclear. Germline CDR1 MGHDK, CDR2 SYGVNS. The CDR3 covers 15 residues. V lost 2 bases to trimming and J lost 0 bases, with 8 bases between them. CDR3 loop: CASSEDVSSYNEQFF. Written as DNA, the CDR3 is TGTGCCAGCAGTGAAGATGTGAGCTCCTACAATGAGCAGTTCTTC.

This clonotype has ten or more counts. This sequence joins TRBV7-2 and TRBJ2-3; 10 nucleotides line up with TRBD2. CDR3 length: 16 residues. The V gene's germline CDR1 is SGHTA and CDR2 FQGNSA. V was pared by 2 bases and J by 4 bases, with 6 bases of the junction left unmatched. The CDR3 is CASSLTPSGSADTQYF. For the CDR3, the DNA is TGTGCCAGCAGCTTAACCCCTAGCGGGAGTGCAGATACGCAGTATTTT.

This clonotype was counted many times. V gene TRBV10-3 combines with J gene TRBJ2-1, with 7 bases fitting TRBD1. The CDR3 totals 15 residues. V dropped 3 bases and J dropped 2; count of bases not matched to a gene: 4. Germline loops: CDR1 ENHRY, CDR2 SYGVKD. CDR3 DNA: TGTGCCATCAGTGAAGGACAGGATCCCTACAATGAGCAGTTCTTC. Encoded protein: CAISEGQDPYNEQFF.

The genes are TRBV7-9 and TRBJ1-1; the match to TRBD1 covers 8 bases. Germline loops: CDR1 SEHNR, CDR2 FQNEAQ (reference sequence). The CDR3 length is 14 residues. V dropped 5 bases and J dropped 3; count of bases not matched to a gene: 5. For the CDR3, the DNA is TGTGCCAGCAGCCCCGACAGGGGTGACACTGAAGCTTTCTTT. It specifies CASSPDRGDTEAFF.

In nucleotides, the CDR3 is TGTGCCACGGACCCGGGATTTAAGGGGCGGTACTTC. Protein product: CATDPGFKGRYF. The J gene is TRBJ2-7, the V gene TRBV28, with D perhaps given as TRBD1 or TRBD2 (5 bases each). V dropped 10 bases and J dropped 12 bases, with 22 bases sitting between them. The CDR3 is 12 residues long. Germline CDR1 reads MDHEN; CDR2 reads SYDVKM.

The chain uses TRBV28 and TRBJ2-3; D is undetermined. CDR3 size: 17 residues. Trimming took 0 bases from V and 8 from J, leaving 21 bases between them. Looked up from germline, CDR1 is MDHEN and CDR2 is SYDVKM. CDR3 sequence (DNA): TGTGCCAGCAGTTTATGGGGTGGCGGCCAAGGCGGTGGTACGCAGTATTTT. Amino acids: CASSLWGGGQGGGTQYF.

This clonotype was recorded many times. The V call is TRBV7-9, the J call TRBJ2-1; D is possibly TRBD1 (5 bases). Germline CDR1 SEHNR, CDR2 FQNEAQ (reference sequence). This CDR3 region has 14 residues. V was clipped by 6 bases and J by 4 bases, with 13 bases between them. CDR3 protein: CASSPHRRYNEQFF. The CDR3 DNA sequence: TGTGCCAGCAGTCCTCACAGGAGATACAATGAGCAGTTCTTC.

In this sample, this clonotype turned up a few times. The CDR3 DNA follows: TGTGCCAGCACCGATTACAGGGGGGGCCAGCCCCAGCATTTT. It yields the protein CASTDYRGGQPQHF. The chain is built from TRBV12-3 or TRBV12-4 and TRBJ1-5; 8 bases are a match to TRBD1. The CDR3 contains 14 residues. Trimming at V came to 7 bases and at J to 7 bases, leaving 9 bases not matched to a gene.

This clonotype was counted ten times or more. The chain carries TRBV11-2 and TRBJ2-1; D unresolved. In germline, CDR1 is SGHAT, CDR2 FQNNGV. The CDR3 length is 15 residues. V was trimmed by 0 bases and J by 4 bases, leaving 10 bases between them. Written as DNA, the CDR3 is TGTGCCAGCAGCTTAGAACTAACCACGTACAATGAGCAGTTCTTC. Translation gives CASSLELTTYNEQFF. Supplemented by reference TRBV11-2 and TRBJ2-1, the full variable domain reads EAGVAQSPRYKIIEKRQSVAFWCNPISGHATLYWYQQILGQGPKLLIQFQNNGVVDDSQLPKDRFSAERLKGVDSTLKIQPAKLEDSAVYLCASSLELTTYNEQFFGPGTRLTVL.

This clonotype was observed at least ten times. A junction boundary mismatches the germline segment, possibly from a read error. The chain carries TRBV7-7 and TRBJ2-1, with TRBD2 as a possible D gene (6 bases). Germline V gene sequence: CDR1 SSHAT, CDR2 FNYEAQ (reference sequence). CDR3 length: 16 amino acids. CDR3 nucleotides: TGTGCTAGCAGCCCCTCTGGGGGGAATCGGTACAATGAGCAGTTCTTC. Translation gives CASSPSGGNRYNEQFF.